The source of this T cell receptor beta chain is a study of PD-1 blockade in classical Hodgkin lymphoma. Exposure to brentuximab vedotin varied, and each patient had relapsed following autologous stem cell transplantation. Regarding this clone: What it binds is not known.

Data came from immunoSEQ multiplex PCR; TCRdb stores just in-frame clones and leaves some out. The sample records 20,000 to 25,000 clones, around 86% being singletons. The CDR3 spans 14 residues. V was clipped by 6 bases and J by 14 bases; unmatched bases: 13. The germline V gene encodes CDR1 MNHNY and CDR2 SVGAGI (reference sequence). General study points: Complete responders' diversity at baseline resembled that of newly diagnosed patients. Repertoire differences have undefined causes, possibly disease activity or prior therapy. With CD4+ cells, TCR diversity rose significantly by C4D1, but not with CD8+ cells. When set against healthy donors, newly diagnosed patients were reported to show lower baseline TCR diversity.

The material was peripheral blood mononuclear cells (PBMCs), obtained before the second cycle of nivolumab. The chain combines TRBV6-6 with TRBJ1-2; the match to TRBD1 covers 12 bases. The sequence derives from a human donor with classical Hodgkin lymphoma. The CDR3 sequence: CASSAGTGGAGWTF. In nucleotides, the CDR3 is TGTGCCAGCAGCGCCGGGACAGGGGGCGCGGGGTGGACCTTC.